Below are 9 T cell receptor beta chains sequenced from a single sample in a study of cytotoxic CD8 clonotypes in ibrutinib-treated CLL. Sequencing used immunoSEQ multiplex PCR; TCRdb keeps in-frame clones, though not all of them. Here the sample spans about 140,000 clones, around 77% being singletons. Sequenced material: PBMCs, taken after 12 months of ibrutinib treatment. The receptors were gathered from a human donor with chronic lymphocytic leukemia.

This chain joins TRBV19 and TRBJ1-5, with D possibly being TRBD1 (6 bases). Germline V gene lookup returns CDR1 LNHDA and CDR2 SQIVND (reference sequence). The CDR3 consists of 14 residues. V lost 7 bases to trimming and J lost 7 bases, with 17 bases between them. This CDR3 is CASTRGAHVQPQHF. The CDR3 bases are TGTGCCAGTACGAGGGGGGCGCATGTCCAGCCCCAGCATTTT.

As for this clone: This sample includes further DNA sequences coding for the same CDR3. This chain connects TRBV11-3 to TRBJ2-3, with D hard to call. The CDR3 extends over 12 amino acids. V lost 3 bases and J lost 3, with 4 bases in between. Germline CDR1 SGHNT, CDR2 YENEEA. The CDR3 DNA is TGTGCCAGCAGCTTGGGGACAGATACGCAGTATTTT. Translated: CASSLGTDTQYF. The full variable domain, completed using reference TRBV11-3 and TRBJ2-3, is EAGVVQSPRYKIIEKKQPVAFWCNPISGHNTLYWYLQNLGQGPELLIRYENEEAVDDSQLPKDRFSAERLKGVDSTLKIQPAELGDSAVYLCASSLGTDTQYFGPGTRLTVL.

V is TRBV28 and J is TRBJ1-3; unclear D gene. Trimming removed 7 bases from V and 1 base from J, with 11 bases in between. Germline loops: CDR1 MDHEN, CDR2 SYDVKM. The CDR3 covers 14 residues. The CDR3 reads CASTRVVSGNTIYF. The CDR3 DNA reads TGTGCCAGCACCCGTGTTGTGTCTGGAAACACCATATATTTT. Drawing the rest from reference TRBV28 and TRBJ1-3, the complete variable domain is DVKVTQSSRYLVKRTGEKVFLECVQDMDHENMFWYRQDPGLGLRLIYFSYDVKMKEKGDIPEGYSVSREKKERFSLILESASTNQTSMYLCASTRVVSGNTIYFGEGSWLTVV.

This chain links TRBV28 with TRBJ1-2, with D tentatively TRBD1 (5 bases). In germline, CDR1 is MDHEN, CDR2 SYDVKM. Between the trimmed V and J ends, which lost 1 base and 2 bases, there was a span of 8 bases. CDR3 length: 14 residues. The CDR3 here is CASSLSTVNYGYTF. CDR3 coding DNA: TGTGCCAGCAGTTTATCGACAGTAAACTATGGCTACACCTTC.

The gene calls are TRBV11-2 and TRBJ2-6, with D possibly called TRBD1 or TRBD2 (6 bases each). CDR1 SGHAT and CDR2 FQNNGV come from the germline V gene. Trimming removed 1 base from V and 16 bases from J, with 14 bases in between. CDR3 length: 13 residues. CDR3 sequence: CASSLGGAGPLTF. The CDR3 bases are TGTGCCAGCAGCTTAGGGGGGGCAGGACCTCTGACTTTC.

The chain joins TRBV7-8 to TRBJ1-2, with 7 bases fitting TRBD1. Germline-derived CDR1 and CDR2 are SGHVS and FQNEAQ. The CDR3 has 15 amino acids. V shed 9 bases, J shed 1 base, and the junction held 11 bases outside the gene matches. The CDR3 loop reads CASRPGTAVNYGYTF. Written as DNA, the CDR3 is TGTGCCAGTCGCCCGGGGACAGCGGTTAACTATGGCTACACCTTC.

The chain carries TRBV4-3 and TRBJ2-6; D is uncertain. Germline V gene data show CDR1 as LGHNA and CDR2 as YSLEER. The V end lost 2 bases, the J end lost 2 bases, and 4 bases lay between the germline ends. This CDR3 spans 14 amino acids. CDR3 amino acids: CASSQRPGANVLTF. CDR3 in DNA: TGCGCCAGCAGCCAAAGGCCTGGGGCCAACGTCCTGACTTTC.

This chain links TRBV30 with TRBJ2-3; D is perhaps TRBD2 (6 bases). Trimming took off 0 bases at V and 1 base at J, with 14 bases between the two ends. Per germline, CDR1 GTSNPN and CDR2 SVGIG (reference sequence). The CDR3 sequence is 16 residues long. The DNA for the CDR3 is TGTGCCTGGAGTGTGGGGGGAAACCCTCGCACAGATACGCAGTATTTT. Its translation is CAWSVGGNPRTDTQYF.

The chain joins TRBV5-4 to TRBJ1-1; 11 bases fit TRBD1. The trim removed 4 bases at V and 4 bases at J, leaving 9 bases unmatched. This CDR3 has 16 residues. Per germline, CDR1 SGHNT and CDR2 YYREEE (reference sequence). The CDR3 loop reads CASSARGQGVFTEAFF. As DNA, the CDR3 is TGTGCCAGCAGCGCCCGGGGACAGGGGGTATTCACTGAAGCTTTCTTT.